This TCR beta chain was identified in a study of monozygotic twins with inflammatory bowel disease. Study results and caveats: The study supported no single strong signal or clonotype linked to IBD.

TCRalpha and TCRbeta cDNA underwent two nested PCRs of roughly 16 and 10 cycles. TCRdb reanalyzed the 5' RACE reads and collapses them to one entry per CDR3 protein, without DNA. The specimen's table records a few hundred thousand distinct CDR3 sequences. Concerning this clonotype itself: Its antigen is currently unknown.

CDR1 is ENHRY, CDR2 SYGVKD, per germline. This CDR3 comprises 15 residues. Blood was drawn at under 3 ml per donor. The receptor was isolated from a human donor with ulcerative colitis or Crohn's disease, or a healthy co-twin of an affected twin (not recorded which). This rearrangement joins TRBV10-3 to TRBJ2-1; TCRdb lists TRBD2, though no DNA is available to test this call. Sequenced material: blood. The CDR3 spells CAISLAGGPNNEQFF.